This T cell receptor beta chain was retrieved from a study of breast tumors, draining lymph nodes, adjacent tissues. Findings of the study overall: Most tumor T cells seemingly derive from lymph node, then expand in tumor. The lymph node origin of tumor T cells was framed as consistent with a hypothesis, not demonstrated. Tumor TCR diversity was below lymph nodes but above nontumor tissue. Luminal-like breast cancer showed significantly higher tumor–nontumor repertoire similarity than basal-like.

From the multiplex PCR reads, TCRdb called clonotypes with MiXCR, one entry per CDR3 protein. The profile covers approximately 210,000 distinct CDR3 sequences, with 30% to 35% appearing a single time and roughly 3.5% taken by the ten largest. Many counts were recorded for this clonotype. Antigen unknown. The lymph nodes were axillary draining lymph nodes from breast cancer patients. This CDR3 has 15 amino acids. CDR1 and CDR2 (germline): ENHRY, SYGVKD. V was pared by 0 bases and J by 5 bases, with 5 bases of the junction left unmatched. V is TRBV10-3 and J is TRBJ2-7; 9 positions agree with TRBD1. This TCR was recovered from a female donor with breast cancer. Some clones in this sample may be carry-over from other donors' samples. The sample taken for sequencing was axillary lymph node tissue. The CDR3 is CAISESGTGSHEQYF. CDR3 nucleotides: TGTGCCATCAGTGAGTCGGGGACAGGGAGTCACGAGCAGTACTTC.